These 23 T cell receptor beta chains originate from one sample sequenced in a study of neurological immune-mediated disorders. Described time point: longitudinal time-point 3. TCRdb analysed the 5' RACE reads with MiXCR anew, one entry per CDR3 protein. The sample has roughly 53,000 distinct CDR3 sequences; roughly 8.8% are singletons. Sequenced material: PBMCs. Receptor source: a woman aged 40 to 55 in good health.

This clonotype was picked up many times. This chain connects TRBV9 to TRBJ2-2, with TRBD1 matching 10 bases. The germline CDR1 and CDR2 sequences are SGDLS and YYNGEE. V lost 0 bases to trimming and J lost 8 bases; unmatched junction nucleotides: 10. This CDR3 has 17 amino acids. CDR3 in amino acids: CASSVALGQGISGELFF. The DNA for the CDR3 is TGTGCCAGCAGCGTAGCTTTGGGACAGGGGATTTCGGGGGAGCTGTTTTTT.

This clonotype was detected ten times or more. The chain is built from TRBV4-3 and TRBJ2-7; D unclear. The CDR3 length is 15 residues. Germline assignment: CDR1 LGHNA and CDR2 YSLEER. V lost 0 bases and J 2 bases, leaving 11 bases between the germline ends. For the CDR3, the DNA is TGCGCCAGCAGCCAAGAATCTACGTTCGCCTACGAGCAGTACTTC. Protein sequence: CASSQESTFAYEQYF.

Ten or more counts support this clonotype. The V gene is TRBV7-2, the J gene TRBJ1-4; D may be TRBD1 (6 bases). The germline V gene has CDR1 SGHTA and CDR2 FQGNSA. CDR3 length equals 15 residues. The V end lost 0 bases, the J end lost 6 bases, and 11 bases lay between the germline ends. CDR3 sequence reads: CASSLASWTDEKLFF. The CDR3 bases are TGTGCCAGCAGCTTAGCATCCTGGACAGATGAAAAACTGTTTTTT.

The table lists this clonotype with many counts. The CDR3 sequence is CASVRDPSYNEQFF. CDR3 in DNA: TGTGCCAGCGTCCGGGACCCCTCCTACAATGAGCAGTTCTTC. The chain uses TRBV12-3 or TRBV12-4 and TRBJ2-1; tentatively, D is TRBD1 or TRBD2 (5 bases each). The CDR3 consists of 14 residues. Trimming pared 8 bases from V and 0 bases from J, leaving 11 bases between.

This clonotype was counted at least ten times. The V gene is TRBV10-2, the J gene TRBJ2-3; TRBD2 agrees at 12 bases. The V and J ends lost 0 bases and 5 bases, in that order; junction bases with no gene match: 12. Germline-derived CDR1 and CDR2 are WSHSY and SAAADI. CDR3 length equals 19 residues. The CDR3 loop is CASSESLPSGGAWKDTQYF. CDR3 sequence (DNA): TGCGCCAGCAGTGAGTCCCTCCCTAGCGGGGGGGCCTGGAAAGATACGCAGTATTTT.

The sample holds many counts of this clonotype. The gene calls are TRBV5-6 and TRBJ2-6; perhaps D is TRBD1 or TRBD2 (6 bases each). The CDR3 length is 17 residues. Germline lookup yields CDR1 SGHDT and CDR2 YYEEEE. The ends were cut back, 4 bases at V and 0 bases at J, with 14 bases in the middle. The CDR3, as DNA: TGTGCCAGCAGCCCTATAGGGGGGAGCTCTGGGGCCAACGTCCTGACTTTC. Translating it yields CASSPIGGSSGANVLTF.

This clonotype was seen repeatedly, ten times or more. The V gene is TRBV2, the J gene TRBJ2-1; D may be TRBD1 (6 bases). In germline, CDR1 is SNHLY, CDR2 FYNNEI. The length of the CDR3 is 13 residues. The V gene lost 4 bases and the J gene lost 4 bases, with 8 bases spanning the gap. This CDR3 reads CASSGTDYNEQFF. Here the CDR3 DNA reads TGTGCCAGCAGTGGGACAGATTACAATGAGCAGTTCTTC.

Many counts were recorded for this clonotype. V and J are TRBV9 and TRBJ2-6, with a weak D call TRBD2 (5 bases). Trimming cost V 0 bases and J 2 bases, with 6 bases left between them. The CDR3 covers 15 residues. Germline V gene sequence: CDR1 SGDLS, CDR2 YYNGEE. CDR3: CASSVGGAGANVLTF. In nucleotides, the CDR3 is TGTGCCAGCAGCGTAGGGGGAGCTGGGGCCAACGTCCTGACTTTC.

The sample holds many counts of this clonotype. CDR3 loop: CASSQRRLAAYEQYF. CDR3 in DNA: TGCGCCAGCAGCCAAAGAAGACTAGCGGCCTACGAGCAGTACTTC. The genes are TRBV4-3 and TRBJ2-7, with 9 positions matching TRBD2. Germline assignment: CDR1 LGHNA and CDR2 YSLEER. CDR3 length: 15 residues. Trimming took 2 bases from V and 2 from J; bases not matched to a gene: 4.

This clonotype was counted many times. The chain couples TRBV4-3 to TRBJ2-3, with D tentatively TRBD2 (6 bases). V lost 5 bases and J lost 1, with 10 bases in between. The germline gives CDR1 LGHNA, CDR2 YSLEER. The CDR3 extends over 14 amino acids. The CDR3 nucleotides read TGCGCCAGCAGCGCTTGGGGGGGCACAGATACGCAGTATTTT. Protein: CASSAWGGTDTQYF.

At least ten counts were recorded for this clonotype. V gene TRBV28 combines with J gene TRBJ1-3, with D possibly matching TRBD1 (5 bases). Germline V gene lookup returns CDR1 MDHEN and CDR2 SYDVKM. CDR3 size: 16 residues. Trimming took off 7 bases at V and 0 bases at J, with 16 bases between the two ends. The CDR3 loop reads CASTSAGENSGNTIYF. As DNA, the CDR3 is TGTGCCAGCACCTCAGCGGGGGAAAACTCTGGAAACACCATATATTTT.

At least ten counts were recorded for this clonotype. The V and J genes are TRBV30 and TRBJ2-5; D gene unclear. Germline V CDR1 and CDR2: GTSNPN, SVGIG (reference sequence). This CDR3 contains 12 residues. Trimming pared 3 bases from V and 2 bases from J, leaving 7 bases between. The CDR3 reads CAWRRMQETQYF. CDR3 bases: TGTGCCTGGAGGAGGATGCAAGAGACCCAGTACTTC. The variable domain in full, with the rest retrieved from reference TRBV30 and TRBJ2-5, is SQTIHQWPATLVQPVGSPLSLECTVEGTSNPNLYWYRQAAGRGLQLLFYSVGIGQISSEVPQNLSASRPQDRQFILSSKKLLLSDSGFYLCAWRRMQETQYFGPGTRLLVL.

In this sample, this clonotype turned up many times. The rearrangement links TRBV28 to TRBJ1-2; D gene ambiguous. Trimming stripped 3 bases from V and 3 bases from J, with 14 bases between. Germline CDR1 and CDR2: MDHEN and SYDVKM. This CDR3 has 15 residues. CDR3 protein: CASSFSGENDYGYTF. For the CDR3, the DNA is TGTGCCAGCAGTTTTAGTGGGGAAAACGACTATGGCTACACCTTC.

In its sample, this clonotype was seen many times. The chain uses TRBV5-1 and TRBJ2-7; 13 positions match TRBD2. The CDR3 covers 14 residues. J lost 3 bases, V lost 5 bases, and 2 bases had no gene match. Looked up from germline, CDR1 is SGHRS and CDR2 is YFSETQ. CDR3 DNA sequence: TGCGCCAGCAGGCGGACTAGCGGGAGCTACGAGCAGTACTTC. Translated, it gives CASRRTSGSYEQYF.

This clonotype has at least ten counts. This chain joins TRBV6-5 and TRBJ2-6; a weak D match, TRBD1 (5 bases). Per the germline V gene, CDR1 is MNHEY and CDR2 is SVGAGI. The CDR3 is made up of 17 amino acids. V was cut by 6 bases and J by 0 bases, with 15 bases left in between. CDR3 in amino acids: CASRLTQVPSGANVLTF. The CDR3 DNA follows: TGTGCCAGCAGGCTGACACAGGTGCCCTCTGGGGCCAACGTCCTGACTTTC.

This clonotype was seen at least ten times. V is TRBV30 and J is TRBJ1-1; D remains ambiguous. Germline V gene lookup returns CDR1 GTSNPN and CDR2 SVGIG (reference sequence). CDR3 length: 11 residues. V was pared by 0 bases and J by 11 bases, with 10 bases between. Here the CDR3 reads CAWSVSGSAFF. CDR3 DNA: TGTGCCTGGAGTGTATCCGGGTCCGCTTTCTTT. Full variable domain (rest looked up from reference TRBV30 and TRBJ1-1): SQTIHQWPATLVQPVGSPLSLECTVEGTSNPNLYWYRQAAGRGLQLLFYSVGIGQISSEVPQNLSASRPQDRQFILSSKKLLLSDSGFYLCAWSVSGSAFFGQGTRLTVV.

This clonotype was recorded many times. In nucleotides, the CDR3 is TGCGCCAGCAGCCAAGATCTATCGGGACTAGCGGGAGGTTGGGAGCAGTACTTC. Amino acid sequence: CASSQDLSGLAGGWEQYF. This chain connects TRBV4-3 to TRBJ2-7; 15 bases align to TRBD2. This CDR3 is built from 18 residues. Germline V gene lookup returns CDR1 LGHNA and CDR2 YSLEER. Trimming at V came to 0 bases and at J to 7 bases, leaving 10 bases not matched to a gene.

This clonotype was seen at least ten times. The rearrangement joins TRBV6-5 to TRBJ1-2; D is ambiguous. V was clipped by 7 bases and J by 2 bases, with 11 bases between them. CDR1 and CDR2 from the germline V gene are MNHEY and SVGAGI. This CDR3 comprises 13 residues. Here the CDR3 reads CASTGLQNYGYTF. For the CDR3, the DNA is TGTGCCAGCACGGGTCTGCAGAACTATGGCTACACCTTC.

This clonotype was observed at least ten times. V and J are TRBV7-2 and TRBJ2-6; no reliable D call. With 0 bases removed from V and 0 bases from J, the gap between germline ends came to 12 bases. CDR3 length equals 18 residues. Germline-derived CDR1 and CDR2 are SGHTA and FQGNSA. The chain's CDR3 is CASSLASGGASGANVLTF. CDR3 coding DNA: TGTGCCAGCAGCTTAGCGTCCGGCGGCGCCTCTGGGGCCAACGTCCTGACTTTC.

Ten or more counts support this clonotype. The chain couples TRBV9 to TRBJ2-7, with no clear D. Germline assignment: CDR1 SGDLS and CDR2 YYNGEE. The CDR3 is 13 residues long. Deletions cut 2 bases from V and 5 bases from J, with 11 bases between. The CDR3 nucleotides are TGTGCCAGCAGCGTCCGTGGGTATGACGAGCAGTACTTC. This encodes CASSVRGYDEQYF.

This clonotype appeared many times. For the CDR3, the DNA is TGTGCCAGCAGCCAGGCCCCGGATGAGCTGTTTTTT. Translation: CASSQAPDELFF. The rearrangement links TRBV3-1 to TRBJ2-2; D is ambiguous. CDR1 is LGHDT, CDR2 YNNKEL, per germline (reference sequence). V dropped 3 bases and J dropped 11 bases, with 10 bases sitting between them. The CDR3 is 12 residues long. Supplemented by reference TRBV3-1 and TRBJ2-2, the full variable domain reads DTAVSQTPKYLVTQMGNDKSIKCEQNLGHDTMYWYKQDSKKFLKIMFSYNNKELIINETVPNRFSPKSPDKAHLNLHINSLELGDSAVYFCASSQAPDELFFGEGSRLTVL.

This clonotype was seen more than once but under ten times. This chain uses TRBV20-1 with TRBJ2-4; 9 nucleotides align to TRBD1. The CDR3 length is 13 residues. J was trimmed by 7 bases and V by 5 bases; bases with no gene match: 6. Germline CDR1 reads DFQATT; CDR2 reads SNEGSKA (reference sequence). DNA for the CDR3: TGCAGTGCTTTCGGGACAGGGACGAACATTCAGTACTTC. Its protein is CSAFGTGTNIQYF.

This chain connects TRBV6-2 or TRBV6-3 to TRBJ2-2, with D hard to call. The CDR3 runs 11 residues. Trimming removed 11 bases from V and 7 bases from J, with 11 bases in between. The germline V gene encodes CDR1 MNHEY and CDR2 SVGEGT. The CDR3 region has the DNA TGTGCCTCCCTTCACAGCGGGGAGCTGTTTTTT. Its protein product is CASLHSGELFF.